What follows are 27 T cell receptor beta chains derived from one specimen sequenced in a study of cytotoxic CD8 clonotypes in ibrutinib-treated CLL (dated by TCRdb to the early 2020s). The library was obtained by the immunoSEQ multiplex PCR assay. What TCRdb holds here is the immuneACCESS table cut down to in-frame rearrangements. Part of the clones is not present; checked against another copy, under half of the missing clones reflect an unresolved V gene, and the others are unexplained. In all, the sample holds about 49,000 clones, and roughly 53% of those were seen once. Clones ranked in the top ten supply 32% of the sample. The sample's time point, from its label and the paper: approximately eleven months on ibrutinib. The input for sequencing was PBMCs, taken after 12 months of ibrutinib treatment. The receptors derive from a human donor with chronic lymphocytic leukemia.

The rearrangement links TRBV6-1 to TRBJ2-1; 11 nucleotides line up with TRBD1. In germline, CDR1 is MNHNS, CDR2 SASEGT. V was pared by 7 bases and J by 7 bases, with 6 bases of the junction left unmatched. The CDR3 loop spans 14 amino acids. The CDR3 nucleotides are TGTGCCAGCACGGACAGGGGGCATAGGAATGAGCAGTTCTTC. This gives the protein CASTDRGHRNEQFF.

The rearrangement joins TRBV5-1 to TRBJ1-1; D gene ambiguous. The germline V gene encodes CDR1 SGHRS and CDR2 YFSETQ. The CDR3 sequence is 14 residues long. V lost 0 bases, J lost 9 bases, and 15 bases lay in between. The CDR3 is CASSLDSEGGKAFF. In nucleotides, the CDR3 is TGCGCCAGCAGCTTGGATTCCGAGGGAGGAAAAGCTTTCTTT. The variable domain in full, completed from reference TRBV5-1 and TRBJ1-1, reads KAGVTQTPRYLIKTRGQQVTLSCSPISGHRSVSWYQQTPGQGLQFLFEYFSETQRNKGNFPGRFSGRQFSNSRSEMNVSTLELGDSALYLCASSLDSEGGKAFFGQGTRLTVV.

The chain uses TRBV2 and TRBJ2-7; TRBD2 might be the D (5 bases). V was trimmed by 6 bases and J by 2 bases, leaving 14 bases between them. This CDR3 has 14 residues. In germline, CDR1 is SNHLY, CDR2 FYNNEI. The CDR3 spells CASRPERTAYEQYF. DNA of the CDR3: TGTGCCAGCAGGCCCGAGCGGACTGCCTACGAGCAGTACTTC.

The chain links TRBV30 to TRBJ2-6; perhaps TRBD1 as D (6 bases). This CDR3 has 14 residues. Trimming took off 5 bases at V and 3 bases at J, with 11 bases between the two ends. Germline CDR1 GTSNPN, CDR2 SVGIG (reference sequence). The CDR3 protein is CAWARGSGANVLTF. Here the CDR3 DNA reads TGTGCCTGGGCTAGGGGGAGTGGGGCCAACGTCCTGACTTTC.

This clone is large by share. Other DNA sequences within the sample encode an identical CDR3. The chain recombines TRBV5-4 with TRBJ2-6, with TRBD2 as a possible D gene (7 bases). The CDR3 length is 19 residues. Looked up from germline, CDR1 is SGHNT and CDR2 is YYREEE (reference sequence). V dropped 0 bases and J dropped 0 bases, with 16 bases sitting between them. The CDR3 protein is CASSLGSGGPPSGANVLTF. CDR3 bases: TGTGCCAGCAGCTTGGGTTCCGGGGGGCCCCCCTCTGGGGCCAACGTCCTGACTTTC.

Here the CDR3 reads CASRRTGGELFF. The CDR3 DNA reads TGCGCCAGCAGGAGGACAGGCGGGGAGCTGTTTTTT. The J gene is TRBJ2-2, the V gene TRBV10-1; 7 bases are a match to TRBD1. The junction had 2 bases not matched to a gene; V was cut back by 6 bases and J by 7 bases. Germline V gives CDR1 WNHNN, CDR2 SYGVQD (reference sequence). This CDR3 has 12 residues.

This clone came up once. The CDR3 sequence: CASSQDTGRDYGYTF. CDR3 coding DNA: TGTGCCAGCAGCCAAGATACGGGAAGGGACTATGGCTACACCTTC. The V and J genes are TRBV5-5 and TRBJ1-2; no definite D call. Trimming left V 4 bases short and J 3 bases short, with 16 bases between. The CDR3 has 15 residues. CDR1 and CDR2 (germline): SGHKS, YYEKEE (reference sequence).

The chain couples TRBV4-1 to TRBJ2-7; weak D call: TRBD1 (5 bases). The CDR3 length is 15 residues. The germline V and J ends were trimmed by 0 bases and 1 base, with 10 bases remaining between them. Per the germline V gene, CDR1 is MGHRA and CDR2 is YSYEKL. The CDR3 loop reads CASSQDQGFSYEQYF. The CDR3 DNA reads as TGCGCCAGCAGCCAAGATCAGGGATTTTCCTACGAGCAGTACTTC.

The V and J genes are TRBV2 and TRBJ2-1; D gene unclear. The germline V and J ends were trimmed by 3 bases and 5 bases, with 8 bases remaining between them. The germline V gene has CDR1 SNHLY and CDR2 FYNNEI. CDR3 length: 13 amino acids. In nucleotides, the CDR3 is TGTGCCAGCAGTGAGGACGGAAACAATGAGCAGTTCTTC. Translation: CASSEDGNNEQFF. Complete variable domain (other parts from reference TRBV2 and TRBJ2-1): EPEVTQTPSHQVTQMGQEVILRCVPISNHLYFYWYRQILGQKVEFLVSFYNNEISEKSEIFDDQFSVERPDGSNFTLKIRSTKLEDSAMYFCASSEDGNNEQFFGPGTRLTVL.

This chain connects TRBV9 to TRBJ2-3, with 9 bases fitting TRBD1. V lost 5 bases and J lost 0; bases outside the gene matches: 7. This CDR3 is built from 16 residues. CDR1 is SGDLS and CDR2 is YYNGEE in the germline V gene. CDR3 region: CASSWTGVSSTDTQYF. The CDR3 DNA follows: TGTGCCAGCAGTTGGACAGGGGTTAGTAGCACAGATACGCAGTATTTT. The full variable domain, rest sourced from reference TRBV9 and TRBJ2-3, is DSGVTQTPKHLITATGQRVTLRCSPRSGDLSVYWYQQSLDQGLQFLIQYYNGEERAKGNILERFSAQQFPDLHSELNLSSLELGDSALYFCASSWTGVSSTDTQYFGPGTRLTVL.

This clone showed up just a few times. The gene calls are TRBV19 and TRBJ1-5; 8 nucleotides align to TRBD1. With V trimmed by 4 bases and J by 6 bases, 5 bases remained unmatched. Germline-derived CDR1 and CDR2 are LNHDA and SQIVND (reference sequence). CDR3 length: 14 amino acids. Here the CDR3 reads CASSTDRAGQPQHF. For the CDR3, the DNA is TGTGCCAGTAGTACGGACAGGGCAGGTCAGCCCCAGCATTTT.

This clone was seen ten or more times. The chain has TRBV2 and TRBJ2-7; D is ambiguous. The germline V gene has CDR1 SNHLY and CDR2 FYNNEI. The CDR3 has 12 residues. Trimming stripped 8 bases from V and 7 bases from J, with 15 bases between. Written as DNA, the CDR3 is TGTGCCAGCCAGCAGGACCTTGGGGAGCAGTACTTC. It codes for CASQQDLGEQYF.

V usage is TRBV7-9 and J usage is TRBJ2-1; no clear D gene. The CDR3 sequence is 15 residues long. V was pared by 0 bases and J by 7 bases, with 13 bases between. Germline CDR1 and CDR2: SEHNR and FQNEAQ (reference sequence). The CDR3 region has the DNA TGTGCCAGCAGCTTAGCTCTCTCAGTCTTAAATGAGCAGTTCTTC. This codes for CASSLALSVLNEQFF.

The chain is built from TRBV29-1 and TRBJ2-4; 9 bases map to TRBD1. This CDR3 is 13 amino acids long. With 3 bases clipped from V and 7 bases from J, the junction kept 4 bases outside the gene matches. Germline V gene data show CDR1 as SQVTM and CDR2 as ANQGSEA. CDR3 sequence reads: CSVEVGTGNIQYF. CDR3 DNA sequence: TGCAGCGTTGAGGTCGGGACAGGGAACATTCAGTACTTC.

V and J are TRBV28 and TRBJ1-2; maybe TRBD1 (6 bases). V lost 6 bases and J 5 bases, leaving 13 bases between the germline ends. The CDR3 loop spans 13 amino acids. CDR1 is MDHEN and CDR2 is SYDVKM in the germline V gene. DNA for the CDR3: TGTGCCAGCAGCTCCGGGGGGGCGTATGGCTACACCTTC. Translating it yields CASSSGGAYGYTF.

The V and J genes are TRBV9 and TRBJ2-1, with 9 bases identical to TRBD1. Looked up from germline, CDR1 is SGDLS and CDR2 is YYNGEE. After removal of 3 bases from V and 2 bases from J, the junction contained 3 bases not matched to a gene. The CDR3 has 15 residues. CDR3 residues: CASSARTGAYNEQFF. In DNA form, the CDR3 reads TGTGCCAGCAGCGCCCGGACAGGGGCCTACAATGAGCAGTTCTTC. Variable domain in full (rest from reference TRBV9 and TRBJ2-1): DSGVTQTPKHLITATGQRVTLRCSPRSGDLSVYWYQQSLDQGLQFLIQYYNGEERAKGNILERFSAQQFPDLHSELNLSSLELGDSALYFCASSARTGAYNEQFFGPGTRLTVL.

This chain uses TRBV4-2 with TRBJ2-6; no definite D call. The CDR3 totals 15 residues. Trimming removed 1 base from V and 2 bases from J, with 6 bases in between. Germline V lookup: CDR1 LGHNA, CDR2 YNFKEQ. The CDR3 DNA reads as TGTGCCAGCAGCCAAGGACATACTGGGGCCAACGTCCTGACTTTC. Its protein product is CASSQGHTGANVLTF.

The rearrangement links TRBV4-1 to TRBJ2-7; TRBD2 might be the D (6 bases). This CDR3 has 13 residues. Trimming removed 4 bases from V and 5 bases from J, with 12 bases in between. CDR1 is MGHRA and CDR2 is YSYEKL in the germline V gene. CDR3 nucleotide sequence: TGCGCCAGCAGCCTTATAGCGGAGGACGAGCAGTACTTC. Translated, it gives CASSLIAEDEQYF.

The chain employs TRBV28 and TRBJ1-2; tentative D call: TRBD1 (5 bases). Germline lookup yields CDR1 MDHEN and CDR2 SYDVKM. This CDR3 has 13 residues. V was cut by 4 bases and J by 10 bases, with 16 bases left in between. The CDR3 is CASSSPGPLDYTF. The CDR3 nucleotides are TGTGCCAGCAGTTCTCCGGGACCGCTCGACTACACCTTC.

The gene calls are TRBV7-6 and TRBJ2-7; TRBD1 matches 7 bases. J was trimmed by 0 bases and V by 5 bases; bases with no gene match: 7. The length of the CDR3 is 15 residues. The V gene's germline CDR1 is SGHVS and CDR2 FNYEAQ. CDR3: CASSVGQGVSYEQYF. The CDR3 bases are TGTGCCAGCAGCGTGGGGCAGGGGGTCTCCTACGAGCAGTACTTC.

The chain links TRBV18 to TRBJ1-4; D remains unclear. Germline lookup yields CDR1 KGHSH and CDR2 LQKENI. Trimming pared 1 base from V and 4 bases from J, leaving 10 bases between. The CDR3 runs to 15 residues. CDR3 loop: CASSPHTAFNEKLFF. Here the CDR3 DNA reads TGTGCCAGCTCACCACATACAGCGTTTAATGAAAAACTGTTTTTT.

This chain joins TRBV29-1 and TRBJ2-2; 7 bases agree with TRBD2. The V and J ends lost 6 bases and 3 bases, in that order; junction bases with no gene match: 4. The germline V gene has CDR1 SQVTM and CDR2 ANQGSEA. The CDR3 has 13 residues. CDR3 in DNA: TGCAGCGTCACTAGCGCTTACACCGGGGAGCTGTTTTTT. This sequence encodes CSVTSAYTGELFF.

This chain uses TRBV7-3 with TRBJ2-7, with 8 bases lining up with TRBD1. The CDR3 extends over 14 amino acids. V dropped 5 bases and J dropped 5; count of bases not matched to a gene: 8. The germline CDR1 and CDR2 sequences are SGHTA and FQGTGA. CDR3 residues: CASSRQGWNDEQYF. As DNA, the CDR3 is TGTGCCAGCAGCAGACAGGGGTGGAATGACGAGCAGTACTTC.

This clone was recorded only once. The chain links TRBV7-2 to TRBJ2-7, with D uncertain. V was clipped by 6 bases and J by 3 bases, with 12 bases between them. CDR1 and CDR2 from the germline V gene are SGHTA and FQGNSA. The CDR3 runs 13 residues. The CDR3 sequence is CASRPSGVYEQYF. CDR3 nucleotides: TGTGCCAGCAGGCCTTCTGGGGTCTACGAGCAGTACTTC.

This clone appeared a few times. This chain connects TRBV28 to TRBJ1-2, with 7 nucleotides matching TRBD1. V shed 6 bases, J shed 8 bases, and the junction held 12 bases outside the gene matches. The CDR3 is 14 residues long. Germline V gene data show CDR1 as MDHEN and CDR2 as SYDVKM. CDR3 region: CASRNPGQLVGYTF. CDR3 sequence (DNA): TGTGCCAGCAGGAATCCGGGACAGCTAGTGGGCTACACCTTC.

This chain connects TRBV29-1 to TRBJ2-5; a weak D match, TRBD2 (6 bases). Trimming removed 6 bases at V and 1 base at J, with 21 bases between. The CDR3 has 16 residues. Germline CDR1 SQVTM, CDR2 ANQGSEA. The CDR3 region is CSVSGGFLATQETQYF. CDR3 in DNA: TGCAGCGTCTCCGGGGGTTTCTTAGCGACCCAAGAGACCCAGTACTTC.

This chain uses TRBV20-1 with TRBJ1-2; D gene uncertain. The germline V and J ends were trimmed by 6 bases and 8 bases, with 10 bases remaining between them. The CDR3 runs to 10 residues. Germline CDR1 is DFQATT and CDR2 is SNEGSKA (reference sequence). CDR3 residues: CSAPLGGYTF. CDR3 in DNA: TGCAGTGCCCCCTTGGGGGGCTACACCTTC.